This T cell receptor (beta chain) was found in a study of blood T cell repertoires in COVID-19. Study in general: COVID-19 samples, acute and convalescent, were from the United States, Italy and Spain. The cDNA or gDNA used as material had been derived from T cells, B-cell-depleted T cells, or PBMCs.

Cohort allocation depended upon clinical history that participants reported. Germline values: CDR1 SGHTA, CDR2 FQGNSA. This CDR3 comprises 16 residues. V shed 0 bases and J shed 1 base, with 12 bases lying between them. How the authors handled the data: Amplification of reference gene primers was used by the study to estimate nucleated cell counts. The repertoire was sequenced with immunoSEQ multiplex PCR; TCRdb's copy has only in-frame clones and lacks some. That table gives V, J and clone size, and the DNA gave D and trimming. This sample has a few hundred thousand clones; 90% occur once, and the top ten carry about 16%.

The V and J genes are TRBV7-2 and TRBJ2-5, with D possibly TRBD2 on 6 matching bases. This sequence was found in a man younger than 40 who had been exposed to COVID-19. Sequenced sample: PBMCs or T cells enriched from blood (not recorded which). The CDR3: CASSLAMGGLQETQYF. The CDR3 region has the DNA TGTGCCAGCAGCTTAGCGATGGGGGGTCTCCAAGAGACCCAGTACTTC.